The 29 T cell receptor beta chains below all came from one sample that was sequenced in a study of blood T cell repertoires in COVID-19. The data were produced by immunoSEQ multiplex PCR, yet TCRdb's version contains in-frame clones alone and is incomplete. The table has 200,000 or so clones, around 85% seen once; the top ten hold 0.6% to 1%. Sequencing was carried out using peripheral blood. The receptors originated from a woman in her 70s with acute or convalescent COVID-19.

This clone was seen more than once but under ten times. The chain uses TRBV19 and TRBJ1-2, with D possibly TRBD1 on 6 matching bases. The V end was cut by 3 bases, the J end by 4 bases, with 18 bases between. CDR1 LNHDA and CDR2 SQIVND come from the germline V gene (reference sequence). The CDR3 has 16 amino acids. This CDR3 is CASSMGAADTLYGYTF. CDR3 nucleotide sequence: TGTGCCAGTAGTATGGGGGCAGCCGACACACTCTATGGCTACACCTTC.

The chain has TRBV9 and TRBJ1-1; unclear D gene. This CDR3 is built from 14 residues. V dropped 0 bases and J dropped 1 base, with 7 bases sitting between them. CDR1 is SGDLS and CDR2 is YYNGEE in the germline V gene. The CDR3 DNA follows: TGTGCCAGCAGCGTAGCTCCAGGGAACACTGAAGCTTTCTTT. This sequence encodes CASSVAPGNTEAFF.

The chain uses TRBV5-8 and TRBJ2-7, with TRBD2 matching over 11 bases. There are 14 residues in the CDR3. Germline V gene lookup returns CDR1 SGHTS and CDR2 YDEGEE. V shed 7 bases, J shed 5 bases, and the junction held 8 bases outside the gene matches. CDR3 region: CASLTSGSTNEQYF. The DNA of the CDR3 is TGTGCCAGCCTAACTAGCGGGAGTACCAACGAGCAGTACTTC.

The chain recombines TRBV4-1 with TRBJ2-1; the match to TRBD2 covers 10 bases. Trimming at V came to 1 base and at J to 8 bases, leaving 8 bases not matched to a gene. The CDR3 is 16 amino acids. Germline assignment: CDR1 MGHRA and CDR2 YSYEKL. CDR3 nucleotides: TGCGCCAGCAGCCAAGGGATTAGGCTAGCGGGAGATGAGCAGTTCTTC. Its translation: CASSQGIRLAGDEQFF.

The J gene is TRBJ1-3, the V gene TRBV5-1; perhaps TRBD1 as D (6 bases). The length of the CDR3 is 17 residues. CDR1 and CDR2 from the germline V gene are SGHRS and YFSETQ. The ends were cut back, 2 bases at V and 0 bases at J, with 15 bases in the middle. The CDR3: CASSLKGDIPSGNTIYF. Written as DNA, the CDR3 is TGCGCCAGCAGCTTAAAAGGGGACATCCCCTCTGGAAACACCATATATTTT.

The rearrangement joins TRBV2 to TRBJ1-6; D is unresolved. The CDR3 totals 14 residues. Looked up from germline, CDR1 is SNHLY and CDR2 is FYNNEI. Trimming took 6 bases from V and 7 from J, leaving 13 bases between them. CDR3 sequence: CASSPTTSNSPLHF. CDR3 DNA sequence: TGTGCCAGCAGCCCCACAACGTCCAATTCACCCCTCCACTTT.

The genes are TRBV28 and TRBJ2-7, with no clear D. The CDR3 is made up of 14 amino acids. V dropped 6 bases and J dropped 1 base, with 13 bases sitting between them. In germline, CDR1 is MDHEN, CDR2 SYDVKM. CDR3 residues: CASRTVTTSYEQYF. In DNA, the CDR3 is TGTGCCAGCAGGACCGTGACAACATCCTACGAGCAGTACTTC.

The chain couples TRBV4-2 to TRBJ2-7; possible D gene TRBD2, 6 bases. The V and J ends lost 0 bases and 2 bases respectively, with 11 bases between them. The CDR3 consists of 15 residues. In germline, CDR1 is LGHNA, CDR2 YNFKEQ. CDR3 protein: CASSQDYGGAYEQYF. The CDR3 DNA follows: TGTGCCAGCAGCCAAGATTACGGGGGTGCCTACGAGCAGTACTTC.

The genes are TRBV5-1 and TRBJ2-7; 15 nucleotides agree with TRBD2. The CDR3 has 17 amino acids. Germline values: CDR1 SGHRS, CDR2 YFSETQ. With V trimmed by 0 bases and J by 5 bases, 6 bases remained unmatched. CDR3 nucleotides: TGCGCCAGCAGCTTGGCTCCGGGGACTAGCGGGAGGAACGAGCAGTACTTC. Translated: CASSLAPGTSGRNEQYF.

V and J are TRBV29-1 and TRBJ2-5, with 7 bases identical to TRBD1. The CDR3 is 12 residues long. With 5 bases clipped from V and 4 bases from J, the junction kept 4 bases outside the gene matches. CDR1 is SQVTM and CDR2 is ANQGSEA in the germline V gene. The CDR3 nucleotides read TGCAGCGTTCGTACAGGGGTAGAGACCCAGTACTTC. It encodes CSVRTGVETQYF.

CDR3 region: CASSLGTENTEAFF. In nucleotides, the CDR3 is TGCGCCAGCAGCTTGGGCACAGAGAACACTGAAGCTTTCTTT. The rearrangement uses TRBV5-1 and TRBJ1-1; D gene uncertain. Trimming removed 0 bases from V and 1 base from J, with 7 bases in between. Germline V gene sequence: CDR1 SGHRS, CDR2 YFSETQ. The CDR3 is 14 residues long. The full variable domain, its missing parts supplied by reference TRBV5-1 and TRBJ1-1, is KAGVTQTPRYLIKTRGQQVTLSCSPISGHRSVSWYQQTPGQGLQFLFEYFSETQRNKGNFPGRFSGRQFSNSRSEMNVSTLELGDSALYLCASSLGTENTEAFFGQGTRLTVV.

The DNA of the CDR3 is TGTGCCAGCAGCGTAGATGCGGGGAGCAATCAGCCCCAGCATTTT. This gives the protein CASSVDAGSNQPQHF. The J gene is TRBJ1-5, the V gene TRBV9, with unresolved D. V shed 0 bases and J shed 1 base, with 8 bases lying between them. This CDR3 has 15 amino acids. The germline gives CDR1 SGDLS, CDR2 YYNGEE.

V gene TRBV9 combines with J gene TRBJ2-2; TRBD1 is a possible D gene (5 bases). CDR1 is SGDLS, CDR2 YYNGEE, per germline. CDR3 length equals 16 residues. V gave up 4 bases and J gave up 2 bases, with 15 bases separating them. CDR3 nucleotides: TGTGCCAGCAGCCCCACAAGGGGCTTAAACACCGGGGAGCTGTTTTTT. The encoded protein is CASSPTRGLNTGELFF.

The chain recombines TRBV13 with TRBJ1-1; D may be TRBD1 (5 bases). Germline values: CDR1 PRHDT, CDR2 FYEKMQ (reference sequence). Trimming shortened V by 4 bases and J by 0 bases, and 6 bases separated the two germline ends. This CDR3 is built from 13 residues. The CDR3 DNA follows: TGTGCCAGCAGCTCCAGGGTGAACACTGAAGCTTTCTTT. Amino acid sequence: CASSSRVNTEAFF.

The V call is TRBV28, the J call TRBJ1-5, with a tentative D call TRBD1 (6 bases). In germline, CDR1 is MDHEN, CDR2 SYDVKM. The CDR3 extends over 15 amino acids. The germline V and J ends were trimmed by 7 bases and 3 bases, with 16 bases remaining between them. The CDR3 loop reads CASTIGAGDNQPQHF. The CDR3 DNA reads TGTGCCAGCACTATTGGCGCAGGGGACAATCAGCCCCAGCATTTT.

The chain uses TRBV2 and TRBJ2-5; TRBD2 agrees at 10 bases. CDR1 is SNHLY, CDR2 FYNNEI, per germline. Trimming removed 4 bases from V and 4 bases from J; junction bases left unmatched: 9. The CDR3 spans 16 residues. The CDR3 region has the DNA TGTGCCAGCAGTGGGAAACAGCGGGGGGGAAGAGAGACCCAGTACTTC. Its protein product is CASSGKQRGGRETQYF.

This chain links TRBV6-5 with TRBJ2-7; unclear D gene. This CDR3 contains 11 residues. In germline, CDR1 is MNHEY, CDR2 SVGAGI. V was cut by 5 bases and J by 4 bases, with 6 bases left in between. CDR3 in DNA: TGTGCCAGCAGTCACAGATACGAGCAGTACTTC. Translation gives CASSHRYEQYF.

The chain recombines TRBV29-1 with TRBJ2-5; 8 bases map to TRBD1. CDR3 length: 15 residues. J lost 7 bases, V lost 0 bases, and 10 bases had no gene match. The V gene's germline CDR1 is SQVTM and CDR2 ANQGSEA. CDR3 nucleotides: TGCAGCGTTGAAGATTTGGGCAGGGGGCTTGGGACCCAGTACTTC. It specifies CSVEDLGRGLGTQYF.

Written as DNA, the CDR3 is TGTGCCAGTAGTATGTGGGGAGGTGCTGATTCTAACTATGGCTACACCTTC. Its protein is CASSMWGGADSNYGYTF. The genes are TRBV19 and TRBJ1-2; D gene unclear. Germline assignment: CDR1 LNHDA and CDR2 SQIVND (reference sequence). V lost 3 bases, J lost 0 bases, and 17 bases lay in between. This CDR3 is built from 17 residues. The variable domain in full, with the rest retrieved from reference TRBV19 and TRBJ1-2, is DGGITQSPKYLFRKEGQNVTLSCEQNLNHDAMYWYRQDPGQGLRLIYYSQIVNDFQKGDIAEGYSVSREKKESFPLTVTSAQKNPTAFYLCASSMWGGADSNYGYTFGSGTRLTVV.

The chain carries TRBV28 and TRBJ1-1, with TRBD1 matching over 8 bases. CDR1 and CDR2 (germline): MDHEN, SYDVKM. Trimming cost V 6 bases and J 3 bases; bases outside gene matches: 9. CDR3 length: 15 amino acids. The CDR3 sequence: CASSGQGNVYTEAFF. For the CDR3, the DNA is TGTGCCAGCAGCGGACAGGGAAACGTGTACACTGAAGCTTTCTTT. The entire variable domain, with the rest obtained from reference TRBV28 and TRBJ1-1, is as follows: DVKVTQSSRYLVKRTGEKVFLECVQDMDHENMFWYRQDPGLGLRLIYFSYDVKMKEKGDIPEGYSVSREKKERFSLILESASTNQTSMYLCASSGQGNVYTEAFFGQGTRLTVV.

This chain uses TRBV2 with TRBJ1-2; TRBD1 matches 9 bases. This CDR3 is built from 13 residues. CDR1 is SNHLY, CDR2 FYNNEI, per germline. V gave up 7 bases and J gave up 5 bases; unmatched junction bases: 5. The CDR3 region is CASTRDREYGYTF. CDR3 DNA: TGTGCCAGCACTCGGGACAGGGAATATGGCTACACCTTC. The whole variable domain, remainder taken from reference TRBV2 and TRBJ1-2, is EPEVTQTPSHQVTQMGQEVILRCVPISNHLYFYWYRQILGQKVEFLVSFYNNEISEKSEIFDDQFSVERPDGSNFTLKIRSTKLEDSAMYFCASTRDREYGYTFGSGTRLTVV.

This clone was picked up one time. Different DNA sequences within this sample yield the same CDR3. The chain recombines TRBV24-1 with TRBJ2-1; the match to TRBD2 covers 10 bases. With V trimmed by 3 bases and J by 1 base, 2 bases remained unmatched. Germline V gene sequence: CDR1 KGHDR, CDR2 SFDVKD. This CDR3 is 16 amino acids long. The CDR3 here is CATSDRTSGSYNEQFF. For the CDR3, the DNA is TGTGCCACCAGTGATCGGACTAGCGGTTCCTACAATGAGCAGTTCTTC.

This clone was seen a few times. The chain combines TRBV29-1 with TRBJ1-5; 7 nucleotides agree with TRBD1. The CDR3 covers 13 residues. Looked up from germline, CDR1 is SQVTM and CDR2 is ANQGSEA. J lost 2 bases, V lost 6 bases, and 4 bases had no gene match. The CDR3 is CSVRTGGNQPQHF. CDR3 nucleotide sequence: TGCAGCGTCCGTACAGGGGGCAATCAGCCCCAGCATTTT.

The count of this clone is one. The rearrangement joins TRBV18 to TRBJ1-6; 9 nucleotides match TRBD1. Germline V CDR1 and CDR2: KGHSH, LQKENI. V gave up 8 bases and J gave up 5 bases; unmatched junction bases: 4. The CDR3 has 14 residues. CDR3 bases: TGTGCCAGCACAAGGACAGGGGATAATTCACCCCTCCACTTT. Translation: CASTRTGDNSPLHF.

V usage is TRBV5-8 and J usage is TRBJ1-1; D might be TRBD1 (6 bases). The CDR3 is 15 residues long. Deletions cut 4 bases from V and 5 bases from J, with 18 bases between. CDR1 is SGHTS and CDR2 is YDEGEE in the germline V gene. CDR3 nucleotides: TGTGCCAGCAGCCCGATCCGGGGGGGGCGAACTGAAGCTTTCTTT. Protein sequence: CASSPIRGGRTEAFF. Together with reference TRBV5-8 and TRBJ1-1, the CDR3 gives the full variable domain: EAGVTQSPTHLIKTRGQQATLRCSPISGHTSVYWYQQALGLGLQFLLWYDEGEERNRGNFPPRFSGRQFPNYSSELNVNALELEDSALYLCASSPIRGGRTEAFFGQGTRLTVV.

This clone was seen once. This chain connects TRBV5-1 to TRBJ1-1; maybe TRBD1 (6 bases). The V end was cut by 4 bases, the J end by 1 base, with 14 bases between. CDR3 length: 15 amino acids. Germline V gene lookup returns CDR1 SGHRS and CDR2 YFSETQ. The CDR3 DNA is TGCGCCAGCAGCGCGGGGGGCGGCACGAACACTGAAGCTTTCTTT. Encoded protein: CASSAGGGTNTEAFF.

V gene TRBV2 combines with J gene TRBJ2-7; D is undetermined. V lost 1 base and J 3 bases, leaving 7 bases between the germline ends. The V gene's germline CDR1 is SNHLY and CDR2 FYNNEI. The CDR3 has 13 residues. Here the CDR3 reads CASSEVRIYEQYF. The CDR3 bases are TGTGCCAGCAGTGAAGTCAGGATCTACGAGCAGTACTTC.

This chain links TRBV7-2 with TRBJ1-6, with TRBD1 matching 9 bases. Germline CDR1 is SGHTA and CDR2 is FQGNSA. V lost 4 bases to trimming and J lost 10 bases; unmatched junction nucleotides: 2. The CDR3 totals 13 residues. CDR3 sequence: CASSSDRGSPLHF. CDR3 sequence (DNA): TGTGCCAGCAGCTCGGACAGGGGATCACCCCTCCACTTT.

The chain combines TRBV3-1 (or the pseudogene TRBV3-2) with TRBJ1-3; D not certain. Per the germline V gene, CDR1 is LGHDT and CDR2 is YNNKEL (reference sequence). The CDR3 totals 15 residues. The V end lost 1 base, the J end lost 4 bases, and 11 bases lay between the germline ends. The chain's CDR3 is CASSQGGPTGNTIYF. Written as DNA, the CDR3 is TGTGCCAGCAGCCAAGGAGGGCCGACGGGAAACACCATATATTTT.